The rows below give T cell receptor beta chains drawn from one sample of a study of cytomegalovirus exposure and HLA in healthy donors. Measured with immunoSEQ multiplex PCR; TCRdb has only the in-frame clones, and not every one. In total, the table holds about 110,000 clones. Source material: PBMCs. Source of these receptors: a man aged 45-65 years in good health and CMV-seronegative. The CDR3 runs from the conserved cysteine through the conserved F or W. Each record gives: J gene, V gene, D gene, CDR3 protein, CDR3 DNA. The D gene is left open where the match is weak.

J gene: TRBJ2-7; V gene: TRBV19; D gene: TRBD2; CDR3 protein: CASSTIAGGFYEQYF; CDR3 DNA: TGTGCCAGTAGTACCATAGCGGGGGGATTTTACGAGCAGTACTTC
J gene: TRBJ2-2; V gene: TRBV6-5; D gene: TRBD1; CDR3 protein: CASSYSTGGRTGELFF; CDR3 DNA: TGTGCCAGCAGTTACTCGACAGGGGGCAGGACCGGGGAGCTGTTTTTT
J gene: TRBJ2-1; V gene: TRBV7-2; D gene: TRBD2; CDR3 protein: CASSPQRGGYNEQFF; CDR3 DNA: TGTGCCAGCAGCCCACAGCGGGGGGGATACAATGAGCAGTTCTTC
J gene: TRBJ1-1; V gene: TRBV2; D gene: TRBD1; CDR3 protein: CASRRDREGEAFF; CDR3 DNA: TGTGCCAGCAGGAGGGACAGGGAAGGCGAAGCTTTCTTT
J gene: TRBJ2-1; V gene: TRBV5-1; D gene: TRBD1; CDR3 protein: CASSFSGTDYNEQFF; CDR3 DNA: TGCGCCAGCAGCTTCTCCGGGACAGACTACAATGAGCAGTTCTTC
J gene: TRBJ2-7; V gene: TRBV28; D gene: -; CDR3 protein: CASSLGAGNSYEQYF; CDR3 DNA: TGTGCCAGCAGTTTAGGGGCAGGGAACTCCTACGAGCAGTACTTC
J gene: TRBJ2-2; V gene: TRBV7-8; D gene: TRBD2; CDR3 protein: CASSWRLAYTGELFF; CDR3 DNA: TGTGCCAGCAGCTGGCGACTAGCGTACACCGGGGAGCTGTTTTTT
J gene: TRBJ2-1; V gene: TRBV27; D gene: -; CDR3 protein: CASSSPMEQFF; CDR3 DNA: TGTGCCAGCAGTTCCCCAATGGAGCAGTTCTTC
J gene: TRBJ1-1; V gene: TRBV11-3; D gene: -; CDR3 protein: CASSFGGVTEAFF; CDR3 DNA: TGTGCCAGCAGCTTCGGGGGGGTCACTGAAGCTTTCTTT
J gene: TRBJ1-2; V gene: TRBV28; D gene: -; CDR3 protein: CASSYTNYGYTF; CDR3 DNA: TGTGCCAGCAGCTATACTAACTATGGCTACACCTTC
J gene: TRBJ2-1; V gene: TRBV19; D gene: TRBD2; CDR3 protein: CASSMASGRFWAYNEQFF; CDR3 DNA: TGTGCCAGTAGTATGGCTAGCGGGAGGTTTTGGGCCTACAATGAGCAGTTCTTC
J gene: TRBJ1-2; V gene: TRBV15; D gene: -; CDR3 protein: CATSRDLSETANYGYTF; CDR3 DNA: TGTGCCACCAGCAGAGATTTGAGTGAAACAGCTAACTATGGCTACACCTTC
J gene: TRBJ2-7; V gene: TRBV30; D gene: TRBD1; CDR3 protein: CAWQTGNEQYF; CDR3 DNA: TGTGCCTGGCAGACAGGGAACGAGCAGTACTTC
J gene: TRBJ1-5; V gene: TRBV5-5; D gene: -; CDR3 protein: CASSSGGGNQPQHF; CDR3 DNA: TGTGCCAGCAGTTCGGGCGGGGGCAATCAGCCCCAGCATTTT
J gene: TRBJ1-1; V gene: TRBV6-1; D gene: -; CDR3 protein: CASSEAGRAEAFF; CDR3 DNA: TGTGCCAGCAGTGAAGCGGGTCGGGCTGAAGCTTTCTTT
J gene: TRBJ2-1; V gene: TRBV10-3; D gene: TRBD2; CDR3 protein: CAISESTSGRTGQFF; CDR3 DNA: TGTGCCATCAGTGAGTCAACTAGCGGGAGGACGGGGCAGTTCTTC
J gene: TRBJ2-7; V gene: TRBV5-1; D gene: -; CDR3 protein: CASSREGQPTYEQYF; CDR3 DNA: TGCGCCAGCAGTCGTGAGGGACAACCTACCTACGAGCAGTACTTC
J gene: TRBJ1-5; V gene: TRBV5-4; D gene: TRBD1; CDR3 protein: CASSWPWDSRCNQPQHF; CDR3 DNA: TGTGCCAGCAGCTGGCCGTGGGACAGTCGATGCAATCAGCCCCAGCATTTT
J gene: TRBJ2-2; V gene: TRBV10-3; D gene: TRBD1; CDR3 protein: CAISDSGGANTGELFF; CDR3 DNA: TGTGCCATCAGTGACTCAGGGGGCGCGAACACCGGGGAGCTGTTTTTT
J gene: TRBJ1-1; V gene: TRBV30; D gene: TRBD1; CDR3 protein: CAWSALDRDTEAFF; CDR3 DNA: TGTGCCTGGAGCGCCTTAGACAGGGACACTGAAGCTTTCTTT
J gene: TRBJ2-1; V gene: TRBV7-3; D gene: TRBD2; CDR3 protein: CASSPNGLADSYNEQFF; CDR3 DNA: TGTGCCAGCAGCCCCAATGGACTAGCTGATTCCTACAATGAGCAGTTCTTC
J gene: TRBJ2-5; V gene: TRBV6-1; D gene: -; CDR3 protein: CASSATRRQETQYF; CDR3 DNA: TGTGCCAGCAGTGCGACTAGAAGGCAAGAGACCCAGTACTTC
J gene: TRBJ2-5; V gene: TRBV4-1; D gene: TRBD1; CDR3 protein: CASSQVGGVRIETQYF; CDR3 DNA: TGCGCCAGCAGCCAAGTAGGGGGCGTCCGGATAGAGACCCAGTACTTC
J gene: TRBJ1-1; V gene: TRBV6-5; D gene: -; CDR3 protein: CASSSFLTEAFF; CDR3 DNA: TGTGCCAGCAGTTCGTTCCTTACTGAAGCTTTCTTT
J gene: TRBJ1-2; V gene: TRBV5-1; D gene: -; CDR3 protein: CASSLAAAGVPGYTF; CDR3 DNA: TGCGCCAGCAGCTTGGCCGCGGCAGGGGTCCCTGGCTACACCTTC
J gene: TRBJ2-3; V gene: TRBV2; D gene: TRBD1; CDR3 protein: CASSEWQGAYTQYF; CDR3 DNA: TGTGCCAGCAGTGAGTGGCAGGGGGCTTATACGCAGTATTTT
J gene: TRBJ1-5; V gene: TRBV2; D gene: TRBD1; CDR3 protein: CASSYRQGGNTQPQHF; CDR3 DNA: TGTGCCAGCAGTTATAGACAGGGCGGCAACACGCAGCCCCAGCATTTT
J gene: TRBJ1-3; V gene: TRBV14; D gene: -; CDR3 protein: CASSQDGGNTIYF; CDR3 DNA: TGTGCCAGCAGCCAAGACGGTGGAAACACCATATATTTT
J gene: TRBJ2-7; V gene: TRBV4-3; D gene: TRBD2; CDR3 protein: CASSLRLAGPTYEQYF; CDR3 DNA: TGCGCCAGCAGCTTACGACTAGCGGGGCCCACCTACGAGCAGTACTTC
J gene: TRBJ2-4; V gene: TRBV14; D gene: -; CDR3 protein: CASSQDHVDIQYF; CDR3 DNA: TGTGCCAGCAGCCAAGATCATGTTGACATTCAGTACTTC
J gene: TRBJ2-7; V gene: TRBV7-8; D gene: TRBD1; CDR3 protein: CASRGQVLGGEQYF; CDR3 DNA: TGTGCCAGCAGGGGACAGGTGCTGGGGGGCGAGCAGTACTTC
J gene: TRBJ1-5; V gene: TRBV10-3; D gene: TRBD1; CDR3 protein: CAISDHTGDSNQPQHF; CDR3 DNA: TGTGCCATCAGTGACCACACAGGGGACAGCAATCAGCCCCAGCATTTT
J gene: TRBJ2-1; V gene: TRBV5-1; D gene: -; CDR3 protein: CASSLGGESYNEQFF; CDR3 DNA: TGCGCCAGCAGCTTGGGAGGAGAGAGCTACAATGAGCAGTTCTTC
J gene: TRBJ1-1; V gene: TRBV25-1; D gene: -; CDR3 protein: CASSTLQGRAFF; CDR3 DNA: TGTGCCAGCAGTACATTACAGGGAAGAGCTTTCTTT
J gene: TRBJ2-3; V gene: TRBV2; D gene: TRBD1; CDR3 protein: CASSGDRSNTQYF; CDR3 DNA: TGTGCCAGCAGTGGGGACAGGTCCAATACGCAGTATTTT
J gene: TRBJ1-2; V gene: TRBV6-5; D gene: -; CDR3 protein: CASSSLPREGYTF; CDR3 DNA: TGTGCCAGCAGTTCATTGCCCAGGGAAGGCTACACCTTC
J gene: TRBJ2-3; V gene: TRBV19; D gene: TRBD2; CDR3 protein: CASSETSGGAKRTDTQYF; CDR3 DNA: TGTGCCAGTAGTGAGACTAGCGGGGGGGCCAAGCGAACAGATACGCAGTATTTT
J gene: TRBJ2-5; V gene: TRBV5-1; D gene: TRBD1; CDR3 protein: CASSGTGGLKGMTQYF; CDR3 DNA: TGCGCCAGCAGCGGCACAGGGGGATTAAAAGGGATGACCCAGTACTTC
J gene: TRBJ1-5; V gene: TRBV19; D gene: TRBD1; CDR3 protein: CASSIGQGSNQPQHF; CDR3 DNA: TGTGCCAGTAGTATCGGACAGGGGAGCAATCAGCCCCAGCATTTT
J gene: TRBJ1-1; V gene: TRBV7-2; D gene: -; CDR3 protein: CASSRGAQSTEAFF; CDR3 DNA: TGTGCCAGCAGCCGGGGGGCGCAGTCCACTGAAGCTTTCTTT
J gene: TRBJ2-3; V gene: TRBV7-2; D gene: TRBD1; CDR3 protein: CASSIGQGTDTQYF; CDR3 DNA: TGTGCCAGCAGCATCGGACAGGGCACAGATACGCAGTATTTT
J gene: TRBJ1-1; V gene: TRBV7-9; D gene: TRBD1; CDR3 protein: CASSLESGQGAAFF; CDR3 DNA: TGTGCCAGCAGCTTAGAGTCGGGACAGGGGGCCGCTTTCTTT
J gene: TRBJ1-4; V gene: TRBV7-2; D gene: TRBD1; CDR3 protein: CASSWDRGTNEKLFF; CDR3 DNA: TGTGCCAGCAGCTGGGACAGGGGGACTAATGAAAAACTGTTTTTT
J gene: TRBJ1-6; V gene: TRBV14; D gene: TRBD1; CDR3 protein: CASSQTTGTGVSPLHF; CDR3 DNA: TGTGCCAGCAGCCAAACCACCGGGACAGGGGTTTCACCCCTCCACTTT
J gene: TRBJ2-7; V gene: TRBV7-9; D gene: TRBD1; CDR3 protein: CASSPPLGQISSYEQYF; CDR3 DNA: TGTGCCAGCAGCCCTCCTTTGGGACAGATAAGCTCCTACGAGCAGTACTTC
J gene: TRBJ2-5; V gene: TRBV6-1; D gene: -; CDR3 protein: CASSGNRGGIQTQYF; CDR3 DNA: TGTGCCAGCAGTGGCAACAGGGGAGGTATTCAGACCCAGTACTTC
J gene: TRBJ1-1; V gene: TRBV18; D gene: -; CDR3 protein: CASSRGTANPNTEAFF; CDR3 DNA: TGTGCCAGCTCACGCGGGACGGCAAATCCGAACACTGAAGCTTTCTTT
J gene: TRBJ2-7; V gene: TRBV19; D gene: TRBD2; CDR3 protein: CASSIGSTSGGSPQYF; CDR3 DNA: TGTGCCAGTAGTATAGGCTCGACTAGCGGGGGGTCCCCGCAGTACTTC
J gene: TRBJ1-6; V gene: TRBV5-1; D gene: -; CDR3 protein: CASRGGDNSPLHF; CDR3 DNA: TGCGCCAGCAGGGGAGGAGATAATTCACCCCTCCACTTT
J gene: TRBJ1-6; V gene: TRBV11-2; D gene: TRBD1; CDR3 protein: CASSLLGQGLSPLHF; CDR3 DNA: TGTGCCAGCAGCTTACTCGGACAGGGCCTCTCACCCCTCCACTTT
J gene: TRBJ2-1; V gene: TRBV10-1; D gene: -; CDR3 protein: CASSESGRDEQFF; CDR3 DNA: TGCGCCAGCAGTGAGTCGGGGCGCGATGAGCAGTTCTTC
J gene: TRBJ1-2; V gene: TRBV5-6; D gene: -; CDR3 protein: CASSYDQGNYGYTF; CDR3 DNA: TGTGCCAGCAGCTATGATCAGGGGAACTATGGCTACACCTTC
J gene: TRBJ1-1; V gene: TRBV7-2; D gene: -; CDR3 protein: CASSARFSEAFF; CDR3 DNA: TGTGCCAGCAGCGCCCGGTTTAGTGAAGCTTTCTTT
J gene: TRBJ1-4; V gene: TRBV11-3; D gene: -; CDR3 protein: CASSPTPGGNEKLFF; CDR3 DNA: TGTGCCAGCAGCCCCACCCCGGGAGGCAATGAAAAACTGTTTTTT
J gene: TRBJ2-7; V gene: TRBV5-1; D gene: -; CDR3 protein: CASSLTPGSGREQYF; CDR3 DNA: TGCGCCAGCAGCTTGACGCCGGGATCAGGCCGCGAGCAGTACTTC
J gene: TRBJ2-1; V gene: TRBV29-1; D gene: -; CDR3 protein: CSVQGSIANEQFF; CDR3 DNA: TGCAGCGTCCAGGGGTCAATTGCGAATGAGCAGTTCTTC
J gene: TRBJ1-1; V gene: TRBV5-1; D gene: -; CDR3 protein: CAASPDGGKAFF; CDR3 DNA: TGCGCCGCCTCACCAGACGGCGGGAAAGCTTTCTTT
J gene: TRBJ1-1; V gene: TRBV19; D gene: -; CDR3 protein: CASSRQALAAEAFF; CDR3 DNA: TGTGCCAGTAGTAGACAGGCTTTGGCCGCTGAAGCTTTCTTT
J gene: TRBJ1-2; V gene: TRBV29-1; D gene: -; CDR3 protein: CSVGDLGRASTYGYTF; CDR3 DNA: TGCAGCGTTGGTGATTTAGGCAGGGCTTCGACCTATGGCTACACCTTC